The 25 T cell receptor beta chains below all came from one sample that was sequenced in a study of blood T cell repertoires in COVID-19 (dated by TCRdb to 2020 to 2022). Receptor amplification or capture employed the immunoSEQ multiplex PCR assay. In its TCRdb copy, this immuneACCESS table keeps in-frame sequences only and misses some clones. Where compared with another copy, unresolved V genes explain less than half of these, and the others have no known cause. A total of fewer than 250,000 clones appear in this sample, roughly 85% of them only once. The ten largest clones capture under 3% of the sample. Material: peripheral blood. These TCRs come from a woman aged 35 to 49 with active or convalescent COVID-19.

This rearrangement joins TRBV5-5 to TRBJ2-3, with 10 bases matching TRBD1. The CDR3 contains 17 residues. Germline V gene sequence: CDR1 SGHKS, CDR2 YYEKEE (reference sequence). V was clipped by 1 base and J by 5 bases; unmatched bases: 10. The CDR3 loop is CASSLLVPGQGIDTQYF. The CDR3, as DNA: TGTGCCAGCAGCTTGTTGGTCCCGGGACAGGGGATAGATACGCAGTATTTT.

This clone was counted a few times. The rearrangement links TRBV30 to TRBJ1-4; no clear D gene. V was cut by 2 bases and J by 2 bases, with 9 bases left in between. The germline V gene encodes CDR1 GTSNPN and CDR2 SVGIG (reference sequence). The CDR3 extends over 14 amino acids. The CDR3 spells CAWSPGMTNEKLFF. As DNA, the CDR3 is TGTGCCTGGAGTCCGGGGATGACTAATGAAAAACTGTTTTTT.

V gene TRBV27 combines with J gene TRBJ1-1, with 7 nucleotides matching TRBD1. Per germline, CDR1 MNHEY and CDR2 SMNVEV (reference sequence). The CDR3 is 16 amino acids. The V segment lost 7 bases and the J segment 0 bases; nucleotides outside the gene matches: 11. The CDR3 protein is CASILDRDFMNTEAFF. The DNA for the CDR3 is TGTGCCAGCATCCTCGACAGGGACTTTATGAACACTGAAGCTTTCTTT.

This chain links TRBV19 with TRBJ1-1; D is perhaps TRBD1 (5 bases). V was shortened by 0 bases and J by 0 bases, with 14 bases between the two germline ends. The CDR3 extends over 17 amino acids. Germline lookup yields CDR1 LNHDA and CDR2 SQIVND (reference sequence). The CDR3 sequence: CASSIDRAIFMNTEAFF. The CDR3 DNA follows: TGTGCCAGTAGTATAGACAGGGCAATCTTTATGAACACTGAAGCTTTCTTT.

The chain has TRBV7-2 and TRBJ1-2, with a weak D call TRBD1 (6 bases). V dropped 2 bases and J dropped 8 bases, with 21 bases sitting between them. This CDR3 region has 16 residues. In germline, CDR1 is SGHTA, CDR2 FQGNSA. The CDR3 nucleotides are TGTGCCAGCAGCTTAATGACGGTGCAGGGGAAAGGAGGCTACACCTTC. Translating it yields CASSLMTVQGKGGYTF.

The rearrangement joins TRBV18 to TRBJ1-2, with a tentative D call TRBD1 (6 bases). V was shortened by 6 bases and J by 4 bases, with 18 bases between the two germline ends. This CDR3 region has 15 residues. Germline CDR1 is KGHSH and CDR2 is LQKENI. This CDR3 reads CASSPIRGTSYGYTF. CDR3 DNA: TGTGCCAGCTCTCCGATAAGGGGGACCTCCTATGGCTACACCTTC.

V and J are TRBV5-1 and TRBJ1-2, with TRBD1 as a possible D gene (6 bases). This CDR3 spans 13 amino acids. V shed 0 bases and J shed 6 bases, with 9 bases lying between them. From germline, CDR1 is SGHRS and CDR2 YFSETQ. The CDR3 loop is CASSLGNRDGYTF. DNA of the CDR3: TGCGCCAGCAGCTTGGGAAACAGGGATGGCTACACCTTC.

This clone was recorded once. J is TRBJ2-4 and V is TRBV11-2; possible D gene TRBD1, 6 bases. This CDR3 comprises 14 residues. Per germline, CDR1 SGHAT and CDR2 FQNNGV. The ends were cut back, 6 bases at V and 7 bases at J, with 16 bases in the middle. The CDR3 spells CASSREQGWNIQYF. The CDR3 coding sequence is TGTGCCAGCAGTCGTGAACAGGGTTGGAACATTCAGTACTTC.

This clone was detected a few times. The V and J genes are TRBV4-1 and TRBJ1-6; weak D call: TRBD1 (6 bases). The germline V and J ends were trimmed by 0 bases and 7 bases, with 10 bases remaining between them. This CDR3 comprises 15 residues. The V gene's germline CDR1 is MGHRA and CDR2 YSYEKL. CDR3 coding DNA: TGCGCCAGCAGCCAAGATAACAGGGCAAATTCACCCCTCCACTTT. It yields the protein CASSQDNRANSPLHF.

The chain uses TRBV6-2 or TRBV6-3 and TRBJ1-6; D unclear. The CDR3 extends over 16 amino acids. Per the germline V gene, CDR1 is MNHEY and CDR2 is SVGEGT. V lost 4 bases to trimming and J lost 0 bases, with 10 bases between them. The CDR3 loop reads CASSSREASYNSPLHF. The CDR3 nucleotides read TGTGCCAGCAGTTCTCGGGAGGCCTCCTATAATTCACCCCTCCACTTT.

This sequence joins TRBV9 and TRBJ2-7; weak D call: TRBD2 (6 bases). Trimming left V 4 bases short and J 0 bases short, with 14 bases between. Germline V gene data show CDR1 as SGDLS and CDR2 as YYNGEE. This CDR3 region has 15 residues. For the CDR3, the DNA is TGTGCCAGCAGCACTGGGGGACTGGGCTCCTACGAGCAGTACTTC. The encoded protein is CASSTGGLGSYEQYF. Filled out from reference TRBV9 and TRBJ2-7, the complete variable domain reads DSGVTQTPKHLITATGQRVTLRCSPRSGDLSVYWYQQSLDQGLQFLIQYYNGEERAKGNILERFSAQQFPDLHSELNLSSLELGDSALYFCASSTGGLGSYEQYFGPGTRLTVT.

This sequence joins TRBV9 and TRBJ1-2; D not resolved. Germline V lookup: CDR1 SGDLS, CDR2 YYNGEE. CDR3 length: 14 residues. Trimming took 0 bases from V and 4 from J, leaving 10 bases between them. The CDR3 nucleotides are TGTGCCAGCAGCGTAGGCGGGGAAGGCTATGGCTACACCTTC. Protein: CASSVGGEGYGYTF.

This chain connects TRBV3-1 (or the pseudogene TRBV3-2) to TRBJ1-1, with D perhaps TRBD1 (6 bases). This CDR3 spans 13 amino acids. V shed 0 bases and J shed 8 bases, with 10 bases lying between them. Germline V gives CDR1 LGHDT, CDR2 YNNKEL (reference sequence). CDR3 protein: CASSQDGGREAFF. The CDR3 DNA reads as TGTGCCAGCAGCCAAGATGGGGGCAGGGAAGCTTTCTTT.

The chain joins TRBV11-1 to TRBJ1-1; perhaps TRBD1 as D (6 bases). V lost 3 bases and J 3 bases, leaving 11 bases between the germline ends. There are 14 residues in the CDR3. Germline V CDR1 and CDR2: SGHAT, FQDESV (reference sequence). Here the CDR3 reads CASSFQGSDTEAFF. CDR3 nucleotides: TGTGCCAGCAGCTTTCAGGGGTCGGACACTGAAGCTTTCTTT.

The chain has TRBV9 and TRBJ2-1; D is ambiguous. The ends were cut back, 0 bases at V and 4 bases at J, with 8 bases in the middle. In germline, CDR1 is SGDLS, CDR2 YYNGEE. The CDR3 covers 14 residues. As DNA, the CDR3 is TGTGCCAGCAGCGTAGAGAAGAGTTACAATGAGCAGTTCTTC. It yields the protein CASSVEKSYNEQFF.

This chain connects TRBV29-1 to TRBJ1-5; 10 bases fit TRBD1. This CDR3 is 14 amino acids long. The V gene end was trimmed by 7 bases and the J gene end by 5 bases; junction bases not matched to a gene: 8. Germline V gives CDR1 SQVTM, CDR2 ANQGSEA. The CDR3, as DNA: TGCAGCGCCCTGACAGGGGGCTTAGATCAGCCCCAGCATTTT. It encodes CSALTGGLDQPQHF.

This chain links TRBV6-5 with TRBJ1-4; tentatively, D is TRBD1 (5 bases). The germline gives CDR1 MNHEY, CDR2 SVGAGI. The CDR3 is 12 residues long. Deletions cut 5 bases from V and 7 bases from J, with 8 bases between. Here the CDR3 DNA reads TGTGCCAGCAGTCGACAGTCTGAAAAACTGTTTTTT. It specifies CASSRQSEKLFF.

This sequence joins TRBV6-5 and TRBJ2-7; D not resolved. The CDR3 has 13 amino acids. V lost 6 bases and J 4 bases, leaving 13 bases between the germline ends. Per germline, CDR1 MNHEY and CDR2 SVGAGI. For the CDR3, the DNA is TGTGCCAGCAGAAGACTGCAGATATACGAGCAGTACTTC. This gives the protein CASRRLQIYEQYF.

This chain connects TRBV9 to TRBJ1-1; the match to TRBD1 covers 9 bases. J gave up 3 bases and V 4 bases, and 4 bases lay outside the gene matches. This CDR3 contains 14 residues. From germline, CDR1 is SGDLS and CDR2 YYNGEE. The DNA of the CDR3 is TGTGCCAGCAGCCCCCGGACAGGGGACACTGAAGCTTTCTTT. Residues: CASSPRTGDTEAFF.

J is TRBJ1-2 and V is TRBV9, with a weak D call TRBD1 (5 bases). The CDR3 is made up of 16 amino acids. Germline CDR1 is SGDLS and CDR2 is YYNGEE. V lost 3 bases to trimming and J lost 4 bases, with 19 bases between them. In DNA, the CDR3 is TGTGCCAGCAGCGAAGATCTCATCCTGGGGGGCTATGGCTACACCTTC. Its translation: CASSEDLILGGYGYTF.

The CDR3 spells CATSSFGTEAFF. The DNA of the CDR3 is TGTGCCACCTCGAGTTTTGGCACTGAAGCTTTCTTT. The chain joins TRBV12-3 or TRBV12-4 to TRBJ1-1; D is uncertain. The V end was cut by 10 bases, the J end by 4 bases, with 13 bases between. The CDR3 sequence is 12 residues long.

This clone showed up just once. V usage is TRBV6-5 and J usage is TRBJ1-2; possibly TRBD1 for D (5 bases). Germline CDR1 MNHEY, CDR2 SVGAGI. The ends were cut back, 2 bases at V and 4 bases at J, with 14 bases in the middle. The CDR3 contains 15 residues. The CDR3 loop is CASSYGQGDLYGYTF. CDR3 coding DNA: TGTGCCAGCAGTTACGGGCAGGGCGACCTCTATGGCTACACCTTC.

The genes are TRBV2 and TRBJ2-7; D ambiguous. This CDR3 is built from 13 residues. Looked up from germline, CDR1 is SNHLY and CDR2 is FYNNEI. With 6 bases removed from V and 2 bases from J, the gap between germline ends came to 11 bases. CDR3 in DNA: TGTGCCAGCAGCGCCAGTGTTCCCTACGAGCAGTACTTC. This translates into CASSASVPYEQYF.

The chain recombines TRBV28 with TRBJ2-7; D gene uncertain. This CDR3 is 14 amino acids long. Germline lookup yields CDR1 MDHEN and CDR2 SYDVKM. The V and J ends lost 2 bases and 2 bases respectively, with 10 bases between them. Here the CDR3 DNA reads TGTGCCAGCAGTTTACAGGCTGGCGCCTACGAGCAGTACTTC. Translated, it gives CASSLQAGAYEQYF.

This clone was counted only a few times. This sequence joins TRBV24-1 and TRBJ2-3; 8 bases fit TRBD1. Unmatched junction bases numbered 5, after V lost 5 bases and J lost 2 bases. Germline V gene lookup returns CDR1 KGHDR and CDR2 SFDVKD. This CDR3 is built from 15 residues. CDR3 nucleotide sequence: TGTGCCACCAGTGGGGAGACAGGGGCCACAGATACGCAGTATTTT. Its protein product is CATSGETGATDTQYF.